This T cell receptor (beta chain) is from a study of shared clonotypes between healthy human individuals. With regard to this clone: Its antigen is not known.

CD4+ cells underwent separation, giving CD45RA+ naive and CD45RA-negative memory subsets. Points from the study as a whole: With four donors compared, 5% to 5.5% of naive CD4 clonotypes were shared.

This CDR3 comprises 14 residues. Looked up from germline, CDR1 is SGHDN and CDR2 is FVKESK. V lost 4 bases, J lost 0 bases, and 6 bases lay in between. Sorted subsets were amplified in replicate PCRs using around 200 ng DNA, tens of thousands of T cell genomes. Sequenced by immunoSEQ multiplex PCR; TCRdb stores in-frame clones only, minus some. The sample has some 2,100,000 clones, 95% seen once. This sequence originates from a man between 18 and 29 years old in good health. The specimen was naive CD4+ T cells sorted from blood. Subset indicated: CD45RA+ positively selected. The rearrangement links TRBV14 to TRBJ2-2; D not resolved. For the CDR3, the DNA is TGTGCCAGCAGCCGGTTCCCGAACACCGGGGAGCTGTTTTTT. This translates into CASSRFPNTGELFF.